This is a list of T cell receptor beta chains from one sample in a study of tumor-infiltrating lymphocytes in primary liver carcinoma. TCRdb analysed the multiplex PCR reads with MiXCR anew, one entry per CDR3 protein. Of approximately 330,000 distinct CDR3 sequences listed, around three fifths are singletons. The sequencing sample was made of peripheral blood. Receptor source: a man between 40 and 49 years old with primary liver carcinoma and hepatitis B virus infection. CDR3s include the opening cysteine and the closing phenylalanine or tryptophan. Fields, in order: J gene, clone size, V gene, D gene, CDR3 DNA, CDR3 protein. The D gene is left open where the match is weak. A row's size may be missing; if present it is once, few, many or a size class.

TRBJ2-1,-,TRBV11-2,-,TGTGCCAGCAGCGCTAGGGGGAGTTACAATGAGCACTTCTTC,CASSARGSYNEHFF
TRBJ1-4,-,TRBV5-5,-,TGTGCCAGCAGCTTGTTTGGGGGCGGGGATGAAAAACTGTTTTTT,CASSLFGGGDEKLFF
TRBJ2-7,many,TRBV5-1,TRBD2,TGCGCCAGCAGCCCGGGACTAGCGGGAGACTACGAGCAGTACTTC,CASSPGLAGDYEQYF
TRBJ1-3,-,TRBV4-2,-,TGTGCCAGCAGCCAAGGCCTCCACTCTGGAAACACCATATATTTT,CASSQGLHSGNTIYF
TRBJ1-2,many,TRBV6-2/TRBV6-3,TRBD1,TGTGCCAGCAGGGGGACAGGGTCGAACTATGGCTACACCTTC,CASRGTGSNYGYTF
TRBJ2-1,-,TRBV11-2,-,-,CASTPGEVGRGSGFF
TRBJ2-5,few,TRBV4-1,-,TGCGCCAGCAGCCAAGATTTAGTCAGACAAGAGACCCAGTACTTC,CASSQDLVRQETQYF
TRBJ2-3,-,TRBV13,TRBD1,TGTGCCAGCAGCTCAGAGGACAGGGGGCGAACAGATACGCAGTATTTT,CASSSEDRGRTDTQYF
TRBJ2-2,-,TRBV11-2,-,TGTGCCTGCAGCTTCGTAGACACCGGGGAGCTGTTTTTT,CACSFVDTGELFF
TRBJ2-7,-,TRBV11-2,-,TGTGCCAGCAGCTTAGTTCCGGGAATAGTGGAGCAGTATTTC,CASSLVPGIVEQYF
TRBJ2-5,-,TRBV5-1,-,TGCACCAGCAGCTTGGAGGCTAGCAGTCTTCAAGAGACCCAGTACTTC,CTSSLEASSLQETQYF
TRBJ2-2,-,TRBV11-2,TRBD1,TGTGCCAGCAGGTCTACCGGGACAGGGAGCACCGGGGGGCTGTTTTTT,CASRSTGTGSTGGLFF
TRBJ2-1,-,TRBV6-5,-,TGTGCCAGCTGTTATTCTCCTGGAGCGGGCCATGAGCAGTTCTTC,CASCYSPGAGHEQFF
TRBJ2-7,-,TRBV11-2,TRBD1,TGTGCTAGCAGCCGACTTTCGGGACAGGGGCCATGGGAGCAGTACTTC,CASSRLSGQGPWEQYF
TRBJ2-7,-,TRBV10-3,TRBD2,TGTGCCATCAGTGAGTCCGAGCGGGATATCTACGAGCAGTACTTC,CAISESERDIYEQYF
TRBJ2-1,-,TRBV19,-,TGTGCCATATCCGAAAATAGGGGGTTCAATGAGCAGTTCTTC,CAISENRGFNEQFF
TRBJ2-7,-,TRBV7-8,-,TGTGCCAGCGGTAACACTTTGGGAGGCGAGCAGTACTTC,CASGNTLGGEQYF
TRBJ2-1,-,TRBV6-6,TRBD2,TGTGCCAGCAGACTGCGTGGACTAGCGGGGAACAATGAGCAGTTCTTC,CASRLRGLAGNNEQFF
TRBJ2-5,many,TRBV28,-,TGTGCCAGCAGTCCGGGAGCAGCGTACCAAGAGACCCAGTACTTC,CASSPGAAYQETQYF
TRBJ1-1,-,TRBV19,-,TGTGCCAGCTCCGAAACTCGTTACTCTGAAGCTTTCTTT,CASSETRYSEAFF
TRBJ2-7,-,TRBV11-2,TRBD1,TGCGCCAGCAGCGGCTGGACAGGCTACGAGCAGTGCTTC,CASSGWTGYEQCF
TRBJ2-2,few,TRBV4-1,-,TGCACCAGCAGCCAATCGACAGGAGTTAACACCGGGGAGCTGTTTTTT,CTSSQSTGVNTGELFF
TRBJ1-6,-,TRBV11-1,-,TGTGCCAGCAGCCGGACACTGGTTTCATCCCTCCAATTT,CASSRTLVSSLQF
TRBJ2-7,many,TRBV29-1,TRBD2,TGCAGCGTGACGACTAGCGGGAGCTCCTACGAGCAGTACTTC,CSVTTSGSSYEQYF
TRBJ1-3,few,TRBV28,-,TGTGCCAGCACCGAGGCAGGGAACTCTGGAAACACCATATATTTT,CASTEAGNSGNTIYF
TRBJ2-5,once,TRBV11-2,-,TGTGCCAGCAGTGTTAGCGGAACTCAAGAGACCCAGTACTTC,CASSVSGTQETQYF
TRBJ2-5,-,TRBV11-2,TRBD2,TGTGCCAGCAGCCCCAGCCGACTAGCGGGAGGTCTCGAGACCCAGTCCTTC,CASSPSRLAGGLETQSF
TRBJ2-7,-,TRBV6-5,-,TGTGCCAGCAGTTACGCGGCAGAATCCTACGAGAAGTACTTC,CASSYAAESYEKYF
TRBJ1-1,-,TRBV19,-,TGTGCCAGTAGTGGGGAAACATACACTGAAGCTTTCTTT,CASSGETYTEAFF
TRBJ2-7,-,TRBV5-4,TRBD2,TGTGCCAGCAGTTTGAGGGAGGGGCTAACCGCCTACGAGCAGTACTTC,CASSLREGLTAYEQYF
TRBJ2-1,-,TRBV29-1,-,TGCAACGTTAGACGAGACTTCTCCTACAATGAGCAGTTCTTC,CNVRRDFSYNEQFF
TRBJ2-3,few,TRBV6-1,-,TGTGCCGCAAGGTGGTGGACTGGGGGCACAGATACGCAGTATTTT,CAARWWTGGTDTQYF
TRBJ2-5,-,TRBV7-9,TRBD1,TGTGCCAGCAGCTTGGGGACAGGCCTCCAGATAGAGACCCAGTACTTC,CASSLGTGLQIETQYF
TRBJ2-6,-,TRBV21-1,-,TGTGCCAGCAGCAAAACTCGACGGGGACAGCCCCGCTCTGGGGCCGACGTCCTGACTTTC,CASSKTRRGQPRSGADVLTF
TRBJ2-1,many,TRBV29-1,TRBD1,TGCAGCGTATTACCGGGACAGGGTCCGAATGAGCAGTTCTTC,CSVLPGQGPNEQFF
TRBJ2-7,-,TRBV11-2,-,TGTGCCAGCAGCTTATCACAGCTCTTCTTGTACGAGCAGTATTTC,CASSLSQLFLYEQYF
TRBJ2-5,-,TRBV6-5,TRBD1,TGTGCTAGCAGTGACGACAGGGGAGAGGCCCAGTACTTC,CASSDDRGEAQYF
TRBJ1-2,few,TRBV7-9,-,TGTGCCAGCAGTCCGGGACTGACATATGGCTACACCTTC,CASSPGLTYGYTF
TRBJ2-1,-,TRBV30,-,TGTGCCTTTAGGATTGCCAGCTCCTACAATGACCAGTTCTTC,CAFRIASSYNDQFF
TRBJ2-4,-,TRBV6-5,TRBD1,TGTGCCGGCAGCACTACCCCGGGACAGGGGCACATTCAGTACTTC,CAGSTTPGQGHIQYF
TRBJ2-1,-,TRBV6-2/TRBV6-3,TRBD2,TGTGCCAGCAGTCCCCCGGGACTAGCCCCAAATGAGCAGTTCTTC,CASSPPGLAPNEQFF
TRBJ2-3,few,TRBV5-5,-,TGTGCCAGCAGCCGCCTGCCGGGAGTCCCAGATACGCAGTATTTT,CASSRLPGVPDTQYF
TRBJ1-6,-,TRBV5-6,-,TGTGCCGGCAGCCCTGGTGGGTTGACAGTGAATAATTCAACCCTCCACTTT,CAGSPGGLTVNNSTLHF
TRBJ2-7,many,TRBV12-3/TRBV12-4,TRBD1,TGTGCCAGCAGAAAAGACAGGGCTGCCCACGAGCAGTACTTC,CASRKDRAAHEQYF
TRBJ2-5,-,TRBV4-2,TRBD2,TGTTCCAGCAGCCTCTCCCCCGGACTAGTGGAAGAGACCCAGTACTTC,CSSSLSPGLVEETQYF
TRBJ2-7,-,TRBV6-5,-,TGTGCCAGCAGTGACTCCTACAATCAGTACTTC,CASSDSYNQYF
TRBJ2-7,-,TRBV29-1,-,TGCAGCGTTATAAGACATGGCAATTCCTATGAGCAGTACTTC,CSVIRHGNSYEQYF
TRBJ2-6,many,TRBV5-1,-,TGCGCCAGCACCCCAGGGTTTAAGTCTGGGGCCAACGTCCTGACTTTC,CASTPGFKSGANVLTF
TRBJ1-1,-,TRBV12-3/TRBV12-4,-,TGTGCCAGCAGTCCGCACAGGAGGGGGAACACTGAAGCTTTCTTT,CASSPHRRGNTEAFF
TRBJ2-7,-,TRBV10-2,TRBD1,TGCGCCAGCAGGATCGGACAGGGGGACGGATACGAGCAGTACTTC,CASRIGQGDGYEQYF
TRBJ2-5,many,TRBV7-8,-,TGTGCCAGCAGCCCCCCGATGGTCAAGTTCCAAGAGACCCAGTACTTC,CASSPPMVKFQETQYF
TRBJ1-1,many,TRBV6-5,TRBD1,TGTGCCAGCAGTTCAGGACAGGCAGCCTTCACTGAAGCTTTCTTT,CASSSGQAAFTEAFF
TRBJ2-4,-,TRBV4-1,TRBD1,TGCACCAGCAGCCACGTTGGACAGGGGGCGGCCAAAGACATTCAGTACTTC,CTSSHVGQGAAKDIQYF
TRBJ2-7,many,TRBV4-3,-,TGCGCCAGCAGCCAAGATCAATCGGCTCGACTCGGGCAGTACTTC,CASSQDQSARLGQYF
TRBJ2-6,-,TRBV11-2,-,TGTGTCAGCAGTCCGCATGGATCTGGGGCCAACCTCCTGACTTTC,CVSSPHGSGANLLTF
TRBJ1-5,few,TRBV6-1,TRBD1,TGTGCCAGCAGTGATGTACAGGGGAATTTTCAGCCCCAGCATTTT,CASSDVQGNFQPQHF